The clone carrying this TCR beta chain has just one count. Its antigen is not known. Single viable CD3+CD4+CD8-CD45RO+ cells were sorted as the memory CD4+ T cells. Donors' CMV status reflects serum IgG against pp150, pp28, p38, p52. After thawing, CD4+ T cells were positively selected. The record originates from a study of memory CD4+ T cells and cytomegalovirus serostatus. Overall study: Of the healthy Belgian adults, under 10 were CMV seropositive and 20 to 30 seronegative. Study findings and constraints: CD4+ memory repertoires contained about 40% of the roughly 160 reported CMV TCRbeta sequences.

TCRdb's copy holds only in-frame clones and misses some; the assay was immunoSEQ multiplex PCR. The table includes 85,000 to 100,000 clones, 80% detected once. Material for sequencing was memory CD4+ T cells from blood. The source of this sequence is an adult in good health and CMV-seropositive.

The DNA for the CDR3 is TGTGCCAGTAAGGAGTCGGCAGGGAGGAACGAGCAGTACTTC. This translates into CASKESAGRNEQYF. V gene TRBV19 combines with J gene TRBJ2-7; the D gene is possibly TRBD2 (6 bases). The CDR3 is 14 residues long. Deletions cut 7 bases from V and 5 bases from J, with 18 bases between. Looked up from germline, CDR1 is LNHDA and CDR2 is SQIVND (reference sequence).